This T cell receptor beta chain was identified in a study of PD-1 blockade in classical Hodgkin lymphoma (TCRdb year 2020). General notes on the study: Nivolumab dosing was 3 mg/kg intravenously every 2 weeks, continuing until either disease progression or unacceptable toxicity. The study used TCR beta sequencing and CyTOF to define a peripheral blood immune signature of response to PD-1 blockade in classical Hodgkin lymphoma.

The table lists this clone with a few counts. Its antigen is not yet known. It has no much larger one-base neighbor in the sample; base qualities were not kept. The Qiagen DNeasy kit was used to extract genomic DNA both from unsorted PBMCs and from the negatively selected CD4+ and CD8+ fractions. Amplification of TCR beta CDR3 regions was done by immunoSEQ multiplex PCR with primers that anneal to V and J segments. Amplification bias was minimized using a synthetic immune receptor repertoire, and residual bias was removed computationally after sequencing. As for the original processing: Custom Python scripts were used to quantify repertoire diversity as the Shannon entropy index. Unsorted, CD4+ and CD8+ repertoires were analyzed separately, except in combined analyses where CD4+ and CD8+ sequences were merged in silico. Clonal expansion was defined as a frequency increase of at least 2-fold after treatment compared with C1D1, and clones undetected at baseline were assigned a pseudocount of 0.5. Clones with 0 or 1 copy at C1D1 were classified as singleton clones, and clones with 2 or more copies were classified as non-singleton clones. Clones expanded in unsorted samples were annotated as CD4+, CD8+ or unknown by matching protein sequences in sorted samples from the same patient. Wilcoxon tests on paired samples were used to test diversity changes from C1D1 to C4D1. TCRdb took over this immuneACCESS table, retaining in-frame rearrangements with V and J assigned. Such tables are incomplete; in checked studies, under half of the missing clones stem from an unresolved V gene, and the remainder is unexplained. V and J calls and clone size follow that table, whereas D and trimming were derived from the DNA. This sample gives thousands of clones in total; approximately 76% of them show up just once. Together, the top ten hold 13% of the sample.

General conclusions and limits of the study: The study was limited to a single clinical trial cohort, and causes of repertoire differences, possibly disease activity or prior therapy, remained undefined. Baseline TCR diversity was reported as lower in newly diagnosed patients than in healthy donors, and lower still in relapsed/refractory patients. A significant rise by C4D1 was seen in CD4+ but not CD8+ TCR diversity (p=0.0027 vs p=0.16), with the rise being most apparent in complete responders (p=0.02). Among trial patients, those achieving complete response had baseline diversity similar to that of newly diagnosed patients, while diversity was significantly lower in partial responders and progressors. Patients starting nivolumab less than 1 year after ASCT had lower diversity and were excluded from later analyses to avoid confounding by immune reconstitution.

The time point label, read with the paper, signifies: cycle 4 day 1 (C4D1), after about 6 weeks of nivolumab. All trial patients had relapsed after autologous stem cell transplantation, with cohorts A, B and C differing in prior brentuximab vedotin exposure. Magnetic negative selection with a Miltenyi CD8+ T cell isolation kit was used to purify CD8+ T cells from thawed PBMCs. The trial cohort comprised 56 patients with relapsed/refractory classical Hodgkin lymphoma whose best overall responses were complete response, partial response or progressive disease. In the multi-cohort phase II CheckMate 205 trial, trial patients received single-agent nivolumab. An independent review committee assessed best overall response by applying the 2007 International Working Group response criteria. PBMCs from the trial were collected at three points: immediately before nivolumab initiation (C1D1), and during therapy at cycle 2 day 1 and cycle 4 day 1. Peripheral blood was collected in 8 mL Vacutainer Cell Preparation Tubes, from which PBMCs were isolated by centrifugation and then cryopreserved. Purified CD4+ and CD8+ fractions were prepared only for cases in which an additional PBMC sample was available. Magnetically labelled cells were depleted on LS columns in a quadroMACS separator, and the flow-through was collected as the purified fraction.

This TCR was recovered from a human donor with classical Hodgkin lymphoma. Material: CD8+ T cells from blood, obtained before the fourth cycle of nivolumab.

The CDR3 here reads CASRPRTGKWVDTGELFF. The nucleotide sequence is TGTGCCAGTAGACCTCGGACAGGGAAATGGGTGGACACCGGGGAGCTGTTTTTT. The chain was built from TRBV19 and TRBJ2-2, with 8 bases in between that match TRBD1. The germline V gene encodes CDR1 LNHDA and CDR2 SQIVND (reference sequence). From V the trimming removes 6 bases and from J it removes 3 bases, while the gene matches leave 15 bases of the junction unaccounted for. The CDR3, from cysteine to phenylalanine, totals 18 residues. Of the read, only the CDR3 DNA is kept; its 54 bases are in frame from base 1.